This TCR beta chain was recovered during a study of cytomegalovirus exposure and HLA in healthy donors. Study background: Across 300 to 400 genotyped donors, 65% to 90% landed in the Caucasian-associated ancestry cluster. Findings and limits, study-wide: HLA alleles were associated with 18,000 or so TCR beta sequences in a later analysis at 0.05 false discovery rate. For TCR beta chains, V- and J-gene trimming was later linked to a missense DCLRE1C variant. A later analysis found common viral pathogens apparently linked to several of the most significant clusters.

It was with 60 Vbeta and 13 Jbeta primers that the PCR ran. Sequencing was performed with immunoSEQ multiplex PCR; in TCRdb, only in-frame clones are kept and a portion is missing. Among 100,000 to 150,000 clones listed, about three fifths were seen once. For this clone: The antigen remains unidentified. At one boundary the junction diverges from the germline segment, which might be a read error.

CDR3 length: 15 amino acids. Germline V lookup: CDR1 MNHNS, CDR2 SASEGT. Sequences were obtained from PBMCs. The gene calls are TRBV6-1 and TRBJ1-2; 7 bases map to TRBD1. This clonotype was sampled from a middle-aged woman in good health and CMV-seropositive. DNA for the CDR3: TGTGCCAGCAGCGCACCGGGACAGAACAAATATGGCTACCCCTTC. This encodes CASSAPGQNKYGYPF.